This T cell receptor beta chain came from a study of shared clonotypes between healthy human individuals. Donors were healthy HIV-negative adults without recently reported acute infections or vaccinations. Into CD45RA+ naive and CD45RA-negative memory subsets, the CD4+ cells were split. CDR3 length equals 13 residues. V was pared by 6 bases and J by 2 bases, with 10 bases between. Germline lookup yields CDR1 ENHRY and CDR2 SYGVKD. Method: immunoSEQ multiplex PCR; TCRdb's copy keeps in-frame clones and lacks some. The table lists roughly 2.6 million clones, approximately 90% of them singletons. Sequencing input: naive CD4+ T cells sorted from blood. Subset indicated: CD45RA+ positively selected. This clonotype was obtained from a young man in good health. The chain employs TRBV10-3 and TRBJ1-2, with a possible D match to TRBD1 (5 bases). DNA of the CDR3: TGTGCCATCAGAAGGGACGGCAACTATGGCTACACCTTC. It is translated as CAIRRDGNYGYTF.